This T cell receptor beta chain was documented in a study of regulatory T cells in long-lasting Graves disease listed by TCRdb under 2021. Study-level background: In the newly diagnosed Graves' disease group, patients had been taking antithyroid drugs for less than 3 months. A total of roughly 35 samples underwent TCR sequencing: around 13 from persistent and roughly 20 from newly diagnosed Graves' disease patients. The study was conducted in China and was registered as a clinical trial. Peripheral blood TCR sequencing and RNA sequencing compared persistent Graves' disease patients with newly diagnosed Graves' disease patients.

As encoded in the germline V gene, CDR1 is SQVTM while CDR2 is ANQGSEA. Including cysteine and phenylalanine, the CDR3 has 15 amino acids. Here the CDR3 DNA is all that survives: 45 bases in frame from base 1. The V and J ends are trimmed by 5 bases and 3 bases, leaving 17 bases between them. With regard to this clonotype: Its specific antigen is unknown. Base quality data are lacking; no much larger clone is found one base away.

Libraries came from multiplex PCR. Sequencer: Illumina HiSeq 4000. iRepertoire HTBI primers and Arm-PCR amplification of CDR3 regions were used to construct TCR beta libraries. PCR products were gel purified before sequencing. Per the original workflow: Gene usage analysis of CDR3 amino acid clonotypes relied on the roughly 60 TRBV and around 13 TRBJ segments identified across samples. COPE and FqMerger were used to merge the filtered high-quality paired reads into contigs. Contigs were aligned with BLAST to IMGT TRBV, TRBD and TRBJ reference genes, and CDR3 was defined per IMGT. Clonotypes above 0.1% frequency were classified as highly expanded clones. Repertoire diversity was measured by Shannon entropy, and V-J evenness by the Gini coefficient. A clonotype was considered public if more than one individual shared it. TCRdb reworked the public reads: Q25 trimming with fastp, MiXCR clone assembly, productive beta chains retained. Each CDR3 protein appears once, grouped with its most common genes and DNA. TCRdb's processing, not the authors' own work, is the source of the V and J calls. The sample table records more than 400,000 distinct CDR3 sequences; 15% to 20% of these occur just once. The ten largest account for 9.5% to 12% of the sample.

In the paper's terms, the time point label means: newly diagnosed GD, antithyroid drugs for less than 3 months. For both TCR sequencing and RNA sequencing, RNA was extracted from PBMCs in TRIzol. Graves' disease was diagnosed according to American Thyroid Association guidelines. Recruitment of patients was carried out at an endocrinology department in Xi'an, China. Each patient gave about 10 milliliters of peripheral blood, collected in an EDTA anticoagulant tube. PBMCs were isolated by Ficoll Paque Plus density gradient separation without further T cell sorting. An Agilent 2100 Bioanalyzer and agarose gel were used to check RNA quality, and a NanoDrop 2000 was used to measure RNA concentration. On the study overall, not on this receptor specifically: Sequencing and analysis were restricted to the TCR beta chain. The study examined only peripheral blood because the primary lesion, thyroid tissue, could not be accessed. More public clonotypes were shared among persistent patients (roughly 2,700) than among newly diagnosed patients (roughly 1,000). Persistent disease showed preferential use of TRBV28, TRBJ1-2 and TRBJ2-5, whereas newly diagnosed disease favored TRBV20-1 and TRBJ2-1. Compared with newly diagnosed patients, patients with persistent Graves' disease had lower TCR Shannon entropy and fewer highly expanded clones, which suggests clonal expansion. The authors acknowledged the small sample size as a limitation that may reduce accuracy.

The sample was also linked to a second study, of T cells in Graves' hyperthyroidism and ophthalmopathy. As the second study states: Stable Graves' hyperthyroidism was defined as no progression to ophthalmopathy during 18 months of follow-up. Hyperthyroidism patients were aged 18 to 65 years and newly diagnosed, with disease duration of less than 2 months. Any patient with an uncontrolled infection, another autoimmune disease, pregnancy or lactation was excluded. Diagnoses relied on clinical symptoms, serum thyroxine and TRAb, thyroid ultrasound and orbital computed tomography. A first-round RT-PCR of the TCR CDR3 used the HTBI primer set with the Qiagen OneStep RT-PCR kit. Most expanded thyroid clonotypes (frequency above 0.001) were also found in blood, which suggests that blood repertoires may mirror thyroid immune responses. A 13 V-J signature model separated ophthalmopathy from stable hyperthyroidism, with roughly 88% sensitivity and 81% to 83% specificity in cross-validation and 80%/75% in testing. In validation, the model predicted progression to ophthalmopathy with around 71% sensitivity and less than 80% specificity, a median of roughly seven months before onset. To identify TCR V-J signatures that set the groups apart, the researchers used a discovery cohort of more than 95 patients, made up of roughly 45 with Graves' ophthalmopathy and 57 with stable Graves' hyperthyroidism. Prospective prediction of ophthalmopathy was tested in an independent validation cohort of fewer than 20 hyperthyroidism patients and around 16 patients who later progressed to ophthalmopathy. For training and testing, the roughly 97 patients in the discovery cohort were randomly divided in a 7:3 ratio. In about six Graves' hyperthyroidism patients, the study also compared T-cell repertoires from thyroid tissue with T-cell repertoires from blood. Following sampling, methimazole starting at 30 mg daily was given to hyperthyroidism patients, and high-dose intravenous methylprednisolone was given to ophthalmopathy patients. Libraries were constructed in a second round of multiplex PCR, after which size selection and purification were performed. Sequencing of the libraries was done on an Illumina HiSeq2000 using paired-end 100 bp reads. SOAPnuke was used to process the raw data, removing reads that contained adapters or uncalled bases, had a mean Phred below 15, or lacked an exact match to the constant primer or identifier. COPE v1.2.5 was used to merge high-quality paired reads, and clonotypes were defined as unique nucleotide sequences. MiTCR v1.1 was used to align clonotypes to the IMGT TRBV, TRBD and TRBJ reference segments. Only V-J combinations with frequency above 0.0001, covering about 99% of repertoires, were analysed. The TCS score was defined as F50 (clonal expansion) divided by E x V (chaos), with BLOSUM62-based TCRdist calculated between CDR3 peptides within each V-J. Welch's t-statistics and random forest reduced fewer than 600 V-J features to 13, which were used in a naive Bayes classifier (R e1071). Sample size was not statistically predetermined, and blinding of investigators to group allocation was not performed. According to the paper, TCR Vbeta CDR3 sequencing was carried out on roughly 130 peripheral blood samples, which came from around 43 ophthalmopathy, 75 to 80 hyperthyroidism and about 17 progressor patients.

Sequenced material: peripheral blood mononuclear cells (PBMCs), taken at new diagnosis, from a patient treated with antithyroid drugs. This clonotype was obtained from a woman aged 30 to 39 with Graves disease. Donor details come from another sample of the same person, matched by shared clones. Recombination connected TRBV29-1 to TRBJ2-1; the D gene is perhaps TRBD2, from 5 matching bases. The DNA sequence is given as TGCAGCGTTCGAACCGGGATAGCGATCTACAATGAGCAGTTCTTC. This yields the protein CSVRTGIAIYNEQFF.